This T cell receptor (beta chain) emerged from a study of blood T cell repertoires in COVID-19. Looked up from germline, CDR1 is SQVTM and CDR2 is ANQGSEA. This CDR3 region has 14 residues. With 6 bases clipped from V and 4 bases from J, the junction kept 8 bases outside the gene matches. Using immunoSEQ multiplex PCR, the repertoire was profiled, and TCRdb retains in-frame clones only, with some absent. The sample consists of under 250,000 clones, more than 70% of them appearing once. In this sample, this clone turned up once. The chain employs TRBV29-1 and TRBJ1-2; 10 bases map to TRBD1. The source is a man between 50 and 59 years old with active or convalescent COVID-19. The sample taken for sequencing was peripheral blood. CDR3 sequence: CSVCWTGGPYGYTF. The CDR3 nucleotides are TGCAGCGTGTGTTGGACAGGGGGTCCCTATGGCTACACCTTC.